Each of the 20 T cell receptor beta chains below was sequenced from the same sample in a study of glioma-infiltrating T cells after dendritic cell vaccination. Time point defined: after dendritic cell vaccination, including at tumor progression/relapse. TCRdb's copy holds only in-frame clones and misses some; the assay was immunoSEQ multiplex PCR. The repertoire includes about 50,000 clones, about 83% of them detected once, and about 8.1% sits in the top ten. The sample was blood, taken after dendritic cell vaccination. Every receptor here comes from a human donor with glioblastoma.

The rearrangement joins TRBV11-3 to TRBJ2-5, with 7 bases fitting TRBD1. Judging by the DNA end, TRBJ2-7 fits better; the J call may be wrong. The V gene's germline CDR1 is SGHNT and CDR2 YENEEA. CDR3 size: 15 residues. The CDR3 is CASSLGGTVAYEQYF. The CDR3 region has the DNA TGTGCCAGCAGCTTAGGGGGGACAGTTGCCTACGAGCAGTACTTC.

With regard to this clone: A junction boundary mismatches the germline segment, possibly from a read error. At the DNA level, this CDR3 is encoded by other sequences in the same sample as well. This chain links TRBV5-4 with TRBJ1-6; D might be TRBD1 (6 bases). CDR1 and CDR2 from the germline V gene are SGHNT and YYREEE (reference sequence). CDR3 size: 14 residues. This CDR3 is CASSLTGRNSPLHF. The CDR3 nucleotides read TGTGCCAGCAGCCTTACAGGGCGTAATTCCCCCCTCCACTTT. The full variable domain, its missing parts supplied by reference TRBV5-4 and TRBJ1-6, is ETGVTQSPTHLIKTRGQQVTLRCSSQSGHNTVSWYQQALGQGPQFIFQYYREEENGRGNFPPRFSGLQFPNYSSELNVNALELDDSALYLCASSLTGRNSPLHFGNGTRLTVT.

The chain carries TRBV7-2 and TRBJ2-7; D uncertain. CDR3 length equals 11 residues. Deletions cut 5 bases from V and 2 bases from J, with 4 bases between. Per germline, CDR1 SGHTA and CDR2 FQGNSA. CDR3 in amino acids: CASSEAYEQYF. The DNA of the CDR3 is TGTGCCAGCAGCGAGGCCTACGAGCAGTACTTC. The full variable domain, with the rest looked up from reference TRBV7-2 and TRBJ2-7, is GAGVSQSPSNKVTEKGKDVELRCDPISGHTALYWYRQSLGQGLEFLIYFQGNSAPDKSGLPSDRFSAERTGGSVSTLTIQRTQQEDSAVYLCASSEAYEQYFGPGTRLTVT.

The rearrangement links TRBV11-2 to TRBJ1-1; the D is unclear. Germline lookup yields CDR1 SGHAT and CDR2 FQNNGV. V was shortened by 3 bases and J by 4 bases, with 21 bases between the two germline ends. The CDR3 is 17 amino acids. CDR3 in DNA: TGTGCCAGCAGCTTTATAACACTAGACCCCGGACGCACTGAAGCTTTCTTT. Amino acid sequence: CASSFITLDPGRTEAFF.

The V call is TRBV4-1, the J call TRBJ1-1; tentatively, D is TRBD1 (5 bases). V was clipped by 0 bases and J by 5 bases, with 13 bases between them. The CDR3 length is 15 residues. CDR1 and CDR2 (germline): MGHRA, YSYEKL. In nucleotides, the CDR3 is TGCGCCAGCAGCCAAGATGATTCAGGGAGGACTGAAGCTTTCTTT. Protein sequence: CASSQDDSGRTEAFF.

The CDR3 DNA reads TGCGCCAGCAGCCAACCAACGACAGGGACAAGAGGCTACACCTTC. Amino acids: CASSQPTTGTRGYTF. The chain uses TRBV4-1 and TRBJ1-2; TRBD1 agrees at 7 bases. J gave up 8 bases and V 2 bases, and 11 bases lay outside the gene matches. Germline CDR1 reads MGHRA; CDR2 reads YSYEKL. This CDR3 has 15 amino acids.

V usage is TRBV10-3 and J usage is TRBJ2-1, with 8 bases that match TRBD1. The length of the CDR3 is 15 residues. Germline CDR1 is ENHRY and CDR2 is SYGVKD. The J segment lost 8 bases and the V segment lost 4 bases, leaving 10 bases of the junction unmatched. This CDR3 reads CAISVRDRRSDEQFF. CDR3 in DNA: TGTGCCATCAGTGTCCGGGACAGGCGTAGCGATGAGCAGTTCTTC.

V usage is TRBV9 and J usage is TRBJ1-5; no firm D call. Trimming took off 0 bases at V and 3 bases at J, with 13 bases between the two ends. The germline V gene encodes CDR1 SGDLS and CDR2 YYNGEE. This CDR3 comprises 16 residues. CDR3 in DNA: TGTGCCAGCAGCGTAGGTCCTATCGGGGACAATCAGCCCCAGCATTTT. Residues: CASSVGPIGDNQPQHF.

This clone was counted between two and nine times. The J gene is TRBJ1-4, the V gene TRBV7-9; possibly TRBD1 for D (6 bases). Per the germline V gene, CDR1 is SEHNR and CDR2 is FQNEAQ (reference sequence). The CDR3 is 15 amino acids. The ends were cut back, 5 bases at V and 10 bases at J, with 20 bases in the middle. CDR3 sequence reads: CASSRGQREWGKLFF. In DNA form, the CDR3 reads TGTGCCAGCAGCCGGGGACAAAGGGAATGGGGAAAACTGTTTTTT.

The gene calls are TRBV27 and TRBJ2-2; 10 bases line up with TRBD2. The CDR3 sequence is 15 residues long. Losses at the gene ends were 7 bases for V and 5 bases for J; bases not matched to a gene: 7. CDR1 and CDR2 from the germline V gene are MNHEY and SMNVEV (reference sequence). This CDR3 is CASKGTSVRTGELFF. The CDR3 nucleotides are TGTGCCAGCAAAGGGACTAGCGTAAGGACCGGGGAGCTGTTTTTT.

This clone appeared once. This chain uses TRBV6-6 with TRBJ1-2, with 10 positions matching TRBD1. Germline V gene sequence: CDR1 MNHNY, CDR2 SVGAGI (reference sequence). The CDR3 sequence is 14 residues long. V gave up 0 bases and J gave up 7 bases; unmatched junction bases: 2. The CDR3 here is CASSYSTGGGGYTF. Here the CDR3 DNA reads TGTGCCAGCAGTTACTCGACAGGGGGCGGTGGCTACACCTTC.

This clone is a singleton in its sample. The V and J genes are TRBV11-3 and TRBJ2-1; possibly TRBD2 for D (6 bases). Germline-derived CDR1 and CDR2 are SGHNT and YENEEA. The CDR3 loop spans 16 amino acids. V lost 2 bases, J lost 9 bases, and 20 bases lay in between. CDR3: CASSLNLLGLPGEQFF. The CDR3 DNA reads TGTGCCAGCAGCTTAAATCTCTTGGGACTGCCCGGTGAGCAGTTCTTC.

This clone was seen just once. The J gene is TRBJ1-1, the V gene TRBV13, with D perhaps TRBD1 (5 bases). CDR3 length: 11 residues. Germline CDR1 reads PRHDT; CDR2 reads FYEKMQ (reference sequence). Trimming pared 5 bases from V and 10 bases from J, leaving 11 bases between. This chain's CDR3 is CASSPGGGAFF. CDR3 coding DNA: TGTGCCAGCAGCCCCGGGGGGGGAGCTTTCTTT. The full variable domain, its missing parts supplied by reference TRBV13 and TRBJ1-1, is AAGVIQSPRHLIKEKRETATLKCYPIPRHDTVYWYQQGPGQDPQFLISFYEKMQSDKGSIPDRFSAQQFSDYHSELNMSSLELGDSALYFCASSPGGGAFFGQGTRLTVV.

The V call is TRBV18, the J call TRBJ2-1; TRBD2 matches at 8 bases. The CDR3 covers 17 residues. Germline-derived CDR1 and CDR2 are KGHSH and LQKENI. The junction had 14 bases not matched to a gene; V was cut back by 5 bases and J by 5 bases. The CDR3 nucleotides read TGTGCCAGCTCAGAGGAGGTCGTACGGGGGGGTAACAATGAGCAGTTCTTC. Translating gives CASSEEVVRGGNNEQFF.

This rearrangement joins TRBV5-4 to TRBJ2-1; the D gene is possibly TRBD2 (6 bases). This CDR3 has 13 residues. V was cut by 5 bases and J by 5 bases, with 11 bases left in between. Germline V CDR1 and CDR2: SGHNT, YYREEE (reference sequence). CDR3 in amino acids: CASREGPDNEQFF. The CDR3 nucleotides are TGTGCCAGCAGGGAGGGACCTGACAATGAGCAGTTCTTC.

This clone showed up just once. V gene TRBV30 combines with J gene TRBJ2-2; 8 bases fit TRBD1. V lost 5 bases and J lost 6; bases outside the gene matches: 5. The CDR3 covers 13 residues. The germline V gene encodes CDR1 GTSNPN and CDR2 SVGIG (reference sequence). The CDR3 loop is CAWGGQVAGELFF. The CDR3 coding sequence is TGTGCCTGGGGGGGACAGGTGGCCGGGGAGCTGTTTTTT.

The genes are TRBV6-5 and TRBJ2-7; D may be TRBD2 (6 bases). CDR1 and CDR2 from the germline V gene are MNHEY and SVGAGI. V was cut by 7 bases and J by 2 bases, with 15 bases left in between. The CDR3 sequence is 14 residues long. Here the CDR3 reads CASTGGAAAYEQYF. CDR3 bases: TGTGCCAGCACCGGCGGGGCGGCAGCCTACGAGCAGTACTTC.

The chain employs TRBV27 and TRBJ2-3, with 10 positions matching TRBD2. Germline CDR1 reads MNHEY; CDR2 reads SMNVEV (reference sequence). V was clipped by 5 bases and J by 2 bases; unmatched bases: 7. The CDR3 sequence is 16 residues long. In DNA form, the CDR3 reads TGTGCCAGCAGTCACCCTAGCGGGGGAACCACAGATACGCAGTATTTT. Protein sequence: CASSHPSGGTTDTQYF.

This chain uses TRBV6-1 with TRBJ2-5; 11 nucleotides align to TRBD2. The CDR3 consists of 15 residues. J gave up 1 base and V 4 bases, and 2 bases lay outside the gene matches. CDR1 is MNHNS and CDR2 is SASEGT in the germline V gene. The CDR3 reads CASSVSGGAQETQYF. Here the CDR3 DNA reads TGTGCCAGCAGTGTTAGCGGGGGGGCCCAAGAGACCCAGTACTTC.

The chain links TRBV4-3 to TRBJ2-5, with 10 bases aligning to TRBD2. From germline, CDR1 is LGHNA and CDR2 YSLEER. This CDR3 is 16 amino acids long. The ends lost 0 bases at V and 5 bases at J; junction bases unmatched: 6. In nucleotides, the CDR3 is TGCGCCAGCAGCCAAGAACTAGCGGGACGAGATGAGACCCAGTACTTC. This encodes CASSQELAGRDETQYF.